This is a list of T cell receptor beta chains from one sample in a study of blood T cells in healthy people across ages. MiXCR was run by TCRdb on the 5' RACE reads, yielding one entry per CDR3 protein. The data contain approximately 730,000 distinct CDR3 sequences, 50% to 65% of them singletons. The sample consisted of blood. Receptors were obtained from a man older than 75 in good health. Each CDR3 is given with its conserved first and last residue.

J,V,CDR3
TRBJ2-3,TRBV7-3,CASSSGLSGRLDTQYF
TRBJ2-7,TRBV13,CASSETTGTYEQYF
-,TRBV28,CASTLGGAPYEQYF
TRBJ2-1,TRBV20-1,CSTRRAAGGNNEQFF
TRBJ2-5,TRBV7-2,CASSLARREEVGRYEQYF
TRBJ2-7,TRBV10-3,CAISESTGTVRLQYF
TRBJ1-2,TRBV12-3/TRBV12-4,CASSFRQGGSGYTF
TRBJ2-3,TRBV12-3/TRBV12-4,CASSLAAGLGVQYF
TRBJ1-5,TRBV27,CASSLLGQGVSNQPQHF
TRBJ2-1,TRBV20-1,CSATLAGVGLEQFF
TRBJ2-1,TRBV2,CASRRLRGNEQFF
TRBJ1-4,TRBV7-9,CASRLTGGNEKLFF
TRBJ1-1,TRBV6-5,CASSPRGLAVTEAFF
TRBJ2-4,TRBV24-1,CATSDPLRDRNIQYF
TRBJ2-3,TRBV5-1,CATHPTGPGTDTQYF
TRBJ1-1,TRBV20-1,CSAPSRGMNTGAFF
TRBJ2-4,TRBV19,CASSRQGKNIQYF
TRBJ1-6,TRBV7-8,CASSLRQGSSSLHF
TRBJ1-1,TRBV15,CATSRGQGLDTEAFF
TRBJ2-7,TRBV2,CASRAFYEQYF
TRBJ2-1,TRBV24-1,CATSGGLAENNEQFF
-,TRBV19,CASTSRSNIQYF
TRBJ2-5,TRBV2,CASKGDSGSMETQYF
TRBJ1-2,TRBV27,CASSSWKGGLYGYTF
TRBJ2-6,TRBV7-9,CASSSTSLSGANVLTF
-,TRBV27,CASRGQGSRSYEQYF
TRBJ2-5,TRBV20-1,CSASPGTRLRERYF
TRBJ2-1,TRBV7-2,CASRGPTGTSSFYEQFF
TRBJ1-5,TRBV29-1,CSVAQGVFNQPQHF
TRBJ2-1,TRBV12-3/TRBV12-4,CASSLKGLVTGSNEQFF
TRBJ1-1,TRBV2,CASTTTISTEAFF
TRBJ2-4,TRBV9,CASSPGGANYKQYF
TRBJ2-1,TRBV29-1,CSLTALGEQFF
TRBJ1-5,TRBV4-1,CASSQLLGTGVTQPQHF
TRBJ2-4,TRBV2,CASSGVGGRSSYNEQYF
TRBJ2-6,TRBV12-3/TRBV12-4,CASSFRGKSSGANVLTF
TRBJ2-3,TRBV24-1,CATSDATSGQDTQYF
TRBJ2-1,TRBV6-6,CASSYLLTGNEQFF
TRBJ2-3,TRBV12-3/TRBV12-4,CASSFGVGLTDTQYF
TRBJ1-2,TRBV12-3/TRBV12-4,CASTGMATGGERYGYTF
TRBJ2-4,TRBV9,CASSWTSGNYEQYF
TRBJ2-7,TRBV29-1,CSARRDRGSYEQYF
TRBJ1-1,TRBV20-1,CSAWAQKRAVAFF
TRBJ2-1,TRBV9,CASSTRQGSYNEQFF
TRBJ2-1,TRBV13,CASSAGLVINEQFF
TRBJ1-2,TRBV29-1,CSVEDSRYGYTF
TRBJ2-1,TRBV12-3/TRBV12-4,CASTTSGRINGEQFF
TRBJ2-4,TRBV28,CASSPATGPEQYF
TRBJ2-1,TRBV6-1,CASTSGTGYNEQFF
TRBJ2-1,TRBV27,CASSLPGQSYNEQFF
TRBJ2-7,TRBV20-1,CSAREGRGHHEQYF
TRBJ1-1,TRBV12-3/TRBV12-4,CASRSGGSTEAFF
TRBJ1-2,TRBV11-1,CASSARDQRGYTF
TRBJ2-1,TRBV7-2,CASSLDPLANYNEQFF
TRBJ2-7,TRBV20-1,CSARERLPFSYEQYF
TRBJ2-1,TRBV7-2,CASSFARSEQFF
TRBJ2-6,TRBV28,CASSSGGVSGANVLTF